This passage covers 8 T cell receptor beta chains from one sample sequenced in a study of radiotherapy plus CTLA-4 blockade in lung cancer. TCRdb keeps only in-frame clones here, not all; method: immunoSEQ multiplex PCR. The table has some 73,000 clones, 70% to 85% seen once. The source was peripheral blood, collected from a patient treated with radiotherapy plus ipilimumab. All receptors come from a human donor with non-small cell lung cancer whose response to radiotherapy plus ipilimumab could not be evaluated.

The chain is built from TRBV5-1 and TRBJ2-1, with 7 bases lining up with TRBD2. The junction had 10 bases not matched to a gene; V was cut back by 0 bases and J by 10 bases. Germline V gene sequence: CDR1 SGHRS, CDR2 YFSETQ. The CDR3 is made up of 15 amino acids. The CDR3 DNA sequence: TGCGCCAGCAGCTTGGTGGGCACGGGAGGCGGGGAGCAGTTCTTC. This codes for CASSLVGTGGGEQFF.

The genes are TRBV5-1 and TRBJ2-3; D is unclear. Per the germline V gene, CDR1 is SGHRS and CDR2 is YFSETQ. Trimming pared 5 bases from V and 3 bases from J, leaving 10 bases between. This CDR3 spans 13 amino acids. Here the CDR3 DNA reads TGCGCCAGCAGATACTATGGGACAGATACGCAGTATTTT. It yields the protein CASRYYGTDTQYF.

This chain uses TRBV7-2 with TRBJ2-2, with TRBD1 as a possible D gene (6 bases). The CDR3 runs 15 residues. The germline CDR1 and CDR2 sequences are SGHTA and FQGNSA. V was trimmed by 2 bases and J by 2 bases, leaving 9 bases between them. DNA for the CDR3: TGTGCCAGCAGCTTATGGGGGCTCAACACCGGGGAGCTGTTTTTT. This codes for CASSLWGLNTGELFF.

The rearrangement links TRBV10-3 to TRBJ2-2; 11 nucleotides align to TRBD2. CDR3 size: 17 residues. Germline V gene data show CDR1 as ENHRY and CDR2 as SYGVKD. After removal of 4 bases from V and 2 bases from J, the junction contained 6 bases not matched to a gene. CDR3 loop: CAISAYSGRANTGELFF. CDR3 coding DNA: TGTGCCATCAGTGCCTATAGCGGGAGGGCAAACACCGGGGAGCTGTTTTTT.

Only a few counts were recorded for this clone. J is TRBJ1-2 and V is TRBV5-4; D gene ambiguous. Germline loops: CDR1 SGHNT, CDR2 YYREEE (reference sequence). The CDR3 spans 14 residues. The V gene lost 0 bases and the J gene lost 2 bases, with 8 bases spanning the gap. The CDR3 sequence is CASSLVEANYGYTF. DNA of the CDR3: TGTGCCAGCAGCTTGGTCGAGGCGAACTATGGCTACACCTTC.

The chain is built from TRBV9 and TRBJ2-3; D uncertain. V lost 1 base to trimming and J lost 6 bases, with 15 bases between them. This CDR3 is 15 amino acids long. Germline V gene data show CDR1 as SGDLS and CDR2 as YYNGEE. The CDR3 DNA sequence: TGTGCCAGCAGCGTACCCCTGACTCATGGGGATACGCAGTATTTT. Translation: CASSVPLTHGDTQYF. The entire variable domain, with the rest obtained from reference TRBV9 and TRBJ2-3, is as follows: DSGVTQTPKHLITATGQRVTLRCSPRSGDLSVYWYQQSLDQGLQFLIQYYNGEERAKGNILERFSAQQFPDLHSELNLSSLELGDSALYFCASSVPLTHGDTQYFGPGTRLTVL.

The chain's CDR3 is CASSQQGDPGNTIYF. The DNA of the CDR3 is TGTGCCAGCAGTCAACAGGGGGATCCTGGAAACACCATATATTTT. The V gene is TRBV28, the J gene TRBJ1-3; 8 bases fit TRBD1. The CDR3 consists of 15 residues. In germline, CDR1 is MDHEN, CDR2 SYDVKM. The V gene end was trimmed by 5 bases and the J gene end by 2 bases; junction bases not matched to a gene: 5.

There are a few counts of this clone. V and J are TRBV28 and TRBJ2-3; D is unresolved. The germline CDR1 and CDR2 sequences are MDHEN and SYDVKM. This CDR3 contains 15 residues. V was shortened by 6 bases and J by 1 base, with 14 bases between the two germline ends. CDR3 nucleotide sequence: TGTGCCAGCAGCACGGCCGGGTTTGGCACAGATACGCAGTATTTT. Translation gives CASSTAGFGTDTQYF.